This T cell receptor beta chain was sequenced for a study of blood T cell repertoires in COVID-19. Study in general: PBMCs, B-cell-depleted T cells, or T cells provided the cDNA or gDNA that made up the material.

V lost 2 bases to trimming and J lost 2 bases; unmatched junction nucleotides: 3. This CDR3 is built from 14 residues. Germline CDR1 is WNHNN and CDR2 is SYGVQD (reference sequence). In the original processing: Nucleated cell counts were estimated from reference gene primer amplification. Assay used: immunoSEQ multiplex PCR; TCRdb lists only in-frame clones, some missing. V and J calls and clone size are those listed in that table; D and trimming were worked out from the DNA. This table has a few hundred thousand clones, 86% appearing once. Adults between roughly 18 and 90 years of age took part from about two dozen US areas.

The V and J genes are TRBV10-1 and TRBJ2-7; 7 bases are a match to TRBD1. Sequences were obtained from PBMCs or T cells enriched from blood (not recorded which). The TCR was taken from a woman aged 40 to 50 with acute COVID-19. CDR3: CASSEGTETYEQYF. The CDR3 coding sequence is TGCGCCAGCAGTGAGGGGACAGAAACCTACGAGCAGTACTTC.